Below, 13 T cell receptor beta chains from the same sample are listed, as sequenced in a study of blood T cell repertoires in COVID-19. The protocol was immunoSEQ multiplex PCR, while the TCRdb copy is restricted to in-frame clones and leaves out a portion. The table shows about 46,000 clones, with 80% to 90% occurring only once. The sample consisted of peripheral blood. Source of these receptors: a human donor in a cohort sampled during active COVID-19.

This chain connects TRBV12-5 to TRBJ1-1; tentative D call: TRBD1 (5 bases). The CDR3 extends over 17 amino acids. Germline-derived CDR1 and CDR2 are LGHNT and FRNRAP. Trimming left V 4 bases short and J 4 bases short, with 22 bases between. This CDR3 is CASGSPSGQRGSTEAFF. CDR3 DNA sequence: TGTGCTAGTGGTTCACCCTCGGGGCAGCGGGGGAGCACTGAAGCTTTCTTT.

This CDR3 is CASSQQGAGEDTQYF. Here the CDR3 DNA reads TGTGCCAGCAGCCAACAGGGGGCCGGTGAAGATACGCAGTATTTT. The V call is TRBV3-1 (or the pseudogene TRBV3-2), the J call TRBJ2-3; TRBD1 aligns across 8 bases. The CDR3 consists of 15 residues. The trim removed 2 bases at V and 5 bases at J, leaving 6 bases unmatched. Looked up from germline, CDR1 is LGHDT and CDR2 is YNNKEL (reference sequence).

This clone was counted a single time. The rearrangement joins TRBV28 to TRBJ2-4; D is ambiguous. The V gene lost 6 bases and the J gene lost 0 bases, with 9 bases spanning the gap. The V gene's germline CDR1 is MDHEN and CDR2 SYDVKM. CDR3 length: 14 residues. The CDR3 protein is CASRARLAKNIQYF. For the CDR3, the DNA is TGTGCCAGCAGAGCGCGGCTAGCCAAAAACATTCAGTACTTC.

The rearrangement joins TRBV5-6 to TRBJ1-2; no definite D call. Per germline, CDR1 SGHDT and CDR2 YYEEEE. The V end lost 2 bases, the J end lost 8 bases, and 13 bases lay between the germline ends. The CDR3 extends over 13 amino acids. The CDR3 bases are TGTGCCAGCAGCTTAGGCCAGACAATCGGCTACACCTTC. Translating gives CASSLGQTIGYTF.

CDR3 coding DNA: TGTGCCAGCAGCTTAGCCGGGACAGACCAAGAGACCCAGTACTTC. Protein product: CASSLAGTDQETQYF. The chain employs TRBV7-3 and TRBJ2-5, with 7 bases matching TRBD1. With 2 bases clipped from V and 0 bases from J, the junction kept 3 bases outside the gene matches. Germline V CDR1 and CDR2: SGHTA, FQGTGA. CDR3 size: 15 residues.

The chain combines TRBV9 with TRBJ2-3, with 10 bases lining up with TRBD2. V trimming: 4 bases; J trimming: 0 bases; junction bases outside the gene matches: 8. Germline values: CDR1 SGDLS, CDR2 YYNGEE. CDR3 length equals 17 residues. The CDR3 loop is CASSMRLAGYSTDTQYF. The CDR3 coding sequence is TGTGCCAGCAGCATGCGACTAGCGGGTTATAGCACAGATACGCAGTATTTT.

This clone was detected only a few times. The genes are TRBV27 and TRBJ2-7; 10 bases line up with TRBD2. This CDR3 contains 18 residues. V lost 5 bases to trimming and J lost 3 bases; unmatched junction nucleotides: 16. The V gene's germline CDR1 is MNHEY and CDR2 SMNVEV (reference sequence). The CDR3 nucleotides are TGTGCCAGCAGTCCCATTCCTACGCCTAGCGGGAGAGTCTACGAGCAGTACTTC. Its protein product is CASSPIPTPSGRVYEQYF.

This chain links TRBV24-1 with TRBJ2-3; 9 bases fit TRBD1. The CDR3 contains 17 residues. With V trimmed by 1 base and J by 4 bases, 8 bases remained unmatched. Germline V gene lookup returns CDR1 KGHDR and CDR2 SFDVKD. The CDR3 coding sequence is TGTGCCACCAGTGATTTAACCGGGACAGGGTTGGCAGATACGCAGTATTTT. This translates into CATSDLTGTGLADTQYF.

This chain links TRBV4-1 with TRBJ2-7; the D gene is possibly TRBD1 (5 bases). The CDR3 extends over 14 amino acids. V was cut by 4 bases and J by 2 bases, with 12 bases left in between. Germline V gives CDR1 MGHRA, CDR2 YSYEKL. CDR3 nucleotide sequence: TGCGCCAGCAGCCCAGGTCCAGGGCCCTACGAGCAGTACTTC. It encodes CASSPGPGPYEQYF.

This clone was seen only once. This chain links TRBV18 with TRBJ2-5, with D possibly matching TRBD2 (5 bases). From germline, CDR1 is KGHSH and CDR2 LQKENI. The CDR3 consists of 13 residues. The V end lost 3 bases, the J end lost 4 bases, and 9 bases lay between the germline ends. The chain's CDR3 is CASSPLAGETQYF. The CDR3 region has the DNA TGTGCCAGCTCACCCCTTGCGGGAGAGACCCAGTACTTC.

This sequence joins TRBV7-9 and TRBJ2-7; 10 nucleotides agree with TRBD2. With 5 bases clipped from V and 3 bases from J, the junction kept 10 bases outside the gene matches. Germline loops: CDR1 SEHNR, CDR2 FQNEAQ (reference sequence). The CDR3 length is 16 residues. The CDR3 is CASSRQLTSGNYEQYF. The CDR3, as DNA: TGTGCCAGCAGCAGACAACTCACTAGCGGGAACTACGAGCAGTACTTC.

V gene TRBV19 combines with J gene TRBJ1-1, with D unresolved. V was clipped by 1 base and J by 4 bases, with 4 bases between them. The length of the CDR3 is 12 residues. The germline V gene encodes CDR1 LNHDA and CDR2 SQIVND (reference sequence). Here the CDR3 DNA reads TGTGCCAGTAGTATAGTCAGCACTGAAGCTTTCTTT. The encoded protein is CASSIVSTEAFF.

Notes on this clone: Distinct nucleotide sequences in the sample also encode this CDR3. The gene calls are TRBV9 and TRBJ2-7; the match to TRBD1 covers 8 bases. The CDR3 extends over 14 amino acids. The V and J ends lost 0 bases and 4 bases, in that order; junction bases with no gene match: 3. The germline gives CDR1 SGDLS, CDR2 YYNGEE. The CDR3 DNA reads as TGTGCCAGCAGCGTAGGCCAGGGGGCGTACGAGCAGTACTTC. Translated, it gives CASSVGQGAYEQYF.